What follows are 17 T cell receptor beta chains derived from one specimen sequenced in a study of sequential checkpoint blockade in melanoma. As for treatment: randomized to nivolumab then ipilimumab (arm A) or the reverse (arm B). Method: immunoSEQ multiplex PCR; TCRdb's copy keeps in-frame clones and lacks some. The sample yields some 11,000 clones, about two thirds seen once. Material: CD8+ T cells sorted from blood (inferred from file names), obtained from a patient given nivolumab and ipilimumab in sequence. Source of these receptors: a human donor with melanoma.

Judged by abundance, this clone is medium-sized. J is TRBJ1-4 and V is TRBV28; no definite D call. The germline V gene encodes CDR1 MDHEN and CDR2 SYDVKM. V lost 10 bases and J lost 7, with 22 bases in between. The CDR3 is made up of 15 amino acids. Here the CDR3 DNA reads TGTGCCACCCAGTTTAGTGGAGTCCTTACTGAAAAACTGTTTTTT. Translated, it gives CATQFSGVLTEKLFF.

The genes are TRBV4-3 and TRBJ1-5; no clear D. Germline values: CDR1 LGHNA, CDR2 YSLEER. V was trimmed by 0 bases and J by 0 bases, leaving 9 bases between them. The CDR3 spans 16 residues. The CDR3 loop reads CASSQEYSGSNQPQHF. The CDR3 DNA reads TGCGCCAGCAGCCAAGAATACAGCGGTAGCAATCAGCCCCAGCATTTT.

The chain combines TRBV5-1 with TRBJ2-2, with 12 bases lining up with TRBD1. The germline V gene encodes CDR1 SGHRS and CDR2 YFSETQ. The CDR3 consists of 15 residues. V dropped 4 bases and J dropped 7; count of bases not matched to a gene: 5. The CDR3 loop reads CASSGTGGFGGELFF. DNA for the CDR3: TGCGCCAGCAGCGGGACAGGGGGCTTTGGCGGGGAGCTGTTTTTT. Using reference TRBV5-1 and TRBJ2-2 for the parts outside the CDR3, the full variable domain is KAGVTQTPRYLIKTRGQQVTLSCSPISGHRSVSWYQQTPGQGLQFLFEYFSETQRNKGNFPGRFSGRQFSNSRSEMNVSTLELGDSALYLCASSGTGGFGGELFFGEGSRLTVL.

V usage is TRBV4-3 and J usage is TRBJ1-2; D is unclear. The germline V gene encodes CDR1 LGHNA and CDR2 YSLEER. The CDR3 is 13 residues long. Trimming cost V 0 bases and J 8 bases, with 10 bases left between them. CDR3 residues: CASSQDGSGGYTF. The CDR3 coding sequence is TGCGCCAGCAGCCAAGATGGAAGCGGGGGCTACACCTTC.

This chain links TRBV27 with TRBJ2-7, with D possibly being TRBD1 (5 bases). The germline V gene has CDR1 MNHEY and CDR2 SMNVEV (reference sequence). The CDR3 is 13 residues long. V lost 3 bases and J lost 9, with 15 bases in between. The CDR3 sequence: CASSLGLTGVQYF. For the CDR3, the DNA is TGTGCCAGCAGTTTGGGGCTGACCGGTGTGCAGTACTTC.

This clone has more than one count but fewer than ten. V gene TRBV7-9 combines with J gene TRBJ2-1; 15 bases match TRBD2. Germline CDR1 and CDR2: SEHNR and FQNEAQ (reference sequence). The junction had 5 bases not matched to a gene; V was cut back by 5 bases and J by 6 bases. The CDR3 has 16 amino acids. CDR3 amino acids: CASSGLAGGNSNEQFF. The CDR3, as DNA: TGTGCCAGCAGCGGACTAGCGGGAGGGAATAGCAATGAGCAGTTCTTC.

The rearrangement links TRBV27 to TRBJ1-6; D perhaps matches TRBD1 (5 bases). Germline V gene lookup returns CDR1 MNHEY and CDR2 SMNVEV (reference sequence). The CDR3 contains 15 residues. V was clipped by 6 bases and J by 9 bases, with 18 bases between them. The DNA for the CDR3 is TGTGCCAGCAGCCCCCGCGCAGGGTGGGGTTCACCCCTCCACTTT. Its translation: CASSPRAGWGSPLHF.

The table lists this clone with a count of one. This rearrangement joins TRBV6-4 to TRBJ2-6; D might be TRBD2 (6 bases). V lost 0 bases, J lost 2 bases, and 8 bases lay in between. Germline V lookup: CDR1 MRHNA, CDR2 SNTAGT. This CDR3 comprises 16 residues. In nucleotides, the CDR3 is TGTGCCAGCAGTGACTCGCGGGACCCTGGGGCCAACGTCCTGACTTTC. Encoded protein: CASSDSRDPGANVLTF.

This clone was seen more than once but under ten times. The germline gene is not matched at one end of the junction; a read error may be the cause. The genes are TRBV7-7 and TRBJ2-3; D gene unclear. The CDR3 totals 13 residues. CDR1 and CDR2 from the germline V gene are SSHAT and FNYEAQ (reference sequence). CDR3 amino acids: CASSFARTDTQYF. In DNA, the CDR3 is TGTGCTAGCAGCTTCGCCCGGACAGATACGCAGTATTTT.

This clone has only one observation. The chain couples TRBV6-1 to TRBJ2-7; unclear D gene. Trimming stripped 1 base from V and 3 bases from J, with 7 bases between. Germline V gene sequence: CDR1 MNHNS, CDR2 SASEGT. The CDR3 is made up of 13 amino acids. CDR3 DNA: TGTGCCAGCAGTGAAGGTTACGGCTACGAGCAGTACTTC. Its translation is CASSEGYGYEQYF.

V is TRBV4-3 and J is TRBJ2-1, with D possibly matching TRBD1 (6 bases). Deletions cut 2 bases from V and 3 bases from J, with 14 bases between. This CDR3 contains 16 residues. Per germline, CDR1 LGHNA and CDR2 YSLEER. CDR3 nucleotide sequence: TGCGCCAGCAGCCAATACCGGGACATCAACTACAATGAGCAGTTCTTC. The encoded protein is CASSQYRDINYNEQFF.

The chain employs TRBV5-1 and TRBJ2-5; 7 bases are shared with TRBD1. Trimming took 0 bases from V and 5 from J; bases not matched to a gene: 7. The CDR3 has 15 amino acids. Germline-derived CDR1 and CDR2 are SGHRS and YFSETQ. The CDR3: CASSLAQGPLETQYF. CDR3 nucleotides: TGCGCCAGCAGCTTGGCACAGGGGCCCCTTGAGACCCAGTACTTC.

This clone has a single count. The CDR3 region is CASSQGRRNEKLFF. In DNA, the CDR3 is TGCGCCAGCAGCCAAGGACGGAGGAATGAAAAACTGTTTTTT. The chain uses TRBV4-1 and TRBJ1-4; the D is unclear. CDR1 MGHRA and CDR2 YSYEKL come from the germline V gene. Trimming left V 1 base short and J 5 bases short, with 8 bases between. The CDR3 length is 14 residues.

The chain combines TRBV19 with TRBJ1-5; D might be TRBD1 (6 bases). V lost 4 bases and J lost 3, with 19 bases in between. This CDR3 has 17 residues. Per germline, CDR1 LNHDA and CDR2 SQIVND (reference sequence). The CDR3 DNA sequence: TGTGCCAGTAGTACAAAAGAAGGACAGTACTACAATCAGCCCCAGCATTTT. Its translation: CASSTKEGQYYNQPQHF.

The V and J genes are TRBV4-3 and TRBJ1-2; weak D call: TRBD1 (6 bases). The CDR3 length is 16 residues. Trimming took off 0 bases at V and 3 bases at J, with 14 bases between the two ends. Germline CDR1 and CDR2: LGHNA and YSLEER. The CDR3 sequence is CASSQEVRAGDYGYTF. DNA of the CDR3: TGCGCCAGCAGCCAAGAGGTTCGGGCAGGGGACTATGGCTACACCTTC.

This clone was seen a single time. The chain has TRBV7-6 and TRBJ2-7, with 7 bases that match TRBD1. This CDR3 contains 15 residues. V lost 4 bases to trimming and J lost 3 bases; unmatched junction nucleotides: 9. Germline assignment: CDR1 SGHVS and CDR2 FNYEAQ. Here the CDR3 reads CASSSTPGQLYEQYF. CDR3 nucleotide sequence: TGTGCCAGCAGCTCCACCCCGGGACAGCTCTACGAGCAGTACTTC.

This chain joins TRBV23-1 and TRBJ2-1, with 9 bases that match TRBD1. TRBV23-1 has ORF status, its function being uncertain. This CDR3 is 16 amino acids long. Germline trimming cut 3 bases from V and 8 bases from J; bases unmatched to any gene: 11. The CDR3 here is CASSQYRGPPVYEQFF. As DNA, the CDR3 is TGCGCCAGCAGTCAGTACAGGGGGCCGCCGGTGTATGAGCAGTTCTTC.